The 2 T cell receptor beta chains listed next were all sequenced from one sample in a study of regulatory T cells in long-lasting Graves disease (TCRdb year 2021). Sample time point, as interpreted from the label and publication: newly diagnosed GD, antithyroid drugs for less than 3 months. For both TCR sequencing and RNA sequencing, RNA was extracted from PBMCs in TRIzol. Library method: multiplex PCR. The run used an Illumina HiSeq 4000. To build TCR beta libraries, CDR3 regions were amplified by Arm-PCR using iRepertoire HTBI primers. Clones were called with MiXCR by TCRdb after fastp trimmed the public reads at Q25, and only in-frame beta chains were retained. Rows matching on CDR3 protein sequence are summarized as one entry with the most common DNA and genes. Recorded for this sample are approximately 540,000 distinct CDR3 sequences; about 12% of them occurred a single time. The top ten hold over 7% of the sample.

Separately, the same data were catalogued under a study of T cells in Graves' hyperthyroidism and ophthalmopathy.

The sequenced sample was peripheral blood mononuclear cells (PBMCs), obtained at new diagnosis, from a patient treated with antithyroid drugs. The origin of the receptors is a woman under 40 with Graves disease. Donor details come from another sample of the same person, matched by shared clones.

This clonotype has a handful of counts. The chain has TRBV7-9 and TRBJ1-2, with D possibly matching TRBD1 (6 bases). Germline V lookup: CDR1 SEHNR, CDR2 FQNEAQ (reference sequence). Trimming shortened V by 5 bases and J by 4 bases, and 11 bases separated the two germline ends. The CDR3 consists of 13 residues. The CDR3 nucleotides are TGTGCCAGCAGCCGACGGGGGGCCTATGGCTACACCTTC. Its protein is CASSRRGAYGYTF.

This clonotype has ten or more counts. CDR3 sequence: CASSFNRGSNQPQHF. In DNA, the CDR3 is TGTGCCAGCAGTTTTAACAGGGGTAGCAATCAGCCCCAGCATTTT. The rearrangement links TRBV28 to TRBJ1-5; TRBD1 matches at 7 bases. The V and J ends lost 3 bases and 0 bases, in that order; junction bases with no gene match: 2. The length of the CDR3 is 15 residues. In germline, CDR1 is MDHEN, CDR2 SYDVKM. Based on the CDR3 plus reference TRBV28 and TRBJ1-5, the full variable domain is DVKVTQSSRYLVKRTGEKVFLECVQDMDHENMFWYRQDPGLGLRLIYFSYDVKMKEKGDIPEGYSVSREKKERFSLILESASTNQTSMYLCASSFNRGSNQPQHFGDGTRLSIL.